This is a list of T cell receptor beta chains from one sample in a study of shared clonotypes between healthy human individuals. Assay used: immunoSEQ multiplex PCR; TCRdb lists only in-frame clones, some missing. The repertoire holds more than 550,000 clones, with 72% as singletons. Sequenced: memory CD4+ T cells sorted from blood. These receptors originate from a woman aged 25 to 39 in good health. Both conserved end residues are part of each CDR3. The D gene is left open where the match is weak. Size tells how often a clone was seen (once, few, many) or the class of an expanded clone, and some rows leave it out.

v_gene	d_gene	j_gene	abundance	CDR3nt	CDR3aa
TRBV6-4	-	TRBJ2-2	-	TGTGCCAGCAGTGACAGGGCCTCGGGCGGGGAGCTGTTTTTT	CASSDRASGGELFF
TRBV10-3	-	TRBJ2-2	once	TGTGCCATCAGTGATTCCGGGAACACCGGGGAGCTGTTTTTT	CAISDSGNTGELFF
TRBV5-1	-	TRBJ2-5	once	TGCGCCAGCAGCTTACAGGAGGTCGGGGAGACCCAGTACTTC	CASSLQEVGETQYF
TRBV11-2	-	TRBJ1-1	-	TGTGCCAGCAGCAGAGATGGGAGATCGAACACTGAAGCTTTCTTT	CASSRDGRSNTEAFF
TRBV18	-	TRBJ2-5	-	TGTGCCAGCTCACCACCAGACAGGCCAAGAGAAACCCAGTACTTC	CASSPPDRPRETQYF
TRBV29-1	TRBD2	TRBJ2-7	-	TGCAGCGTTTATGACGGGACTAGCGGGAGATACGAGCAGTACTTC	CSVYDGTSGRYEQYF
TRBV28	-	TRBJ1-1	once	TGTGCCAGCCGTGGACCTACAGGGAACACTGAAGCTTTCTTT	CASRGPTGNTEAFF
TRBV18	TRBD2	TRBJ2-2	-	TGTGCCAGCTCCCCCGAACTAGCGGGAGTTAACACCGGGGAGCTGTTTTTT	CASSPELAGVNTGELFF
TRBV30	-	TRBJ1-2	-	TGTGCCTGGAGTGAAGGGTACCTTTATGGCTACACCTTC	CAWSEGYLYGYTF
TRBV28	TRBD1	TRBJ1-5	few	TGTGCCAGCAGCCCGACAGGGCGAGGCAATCAGCCCCAGCATTTT	CASSPTGRGNQPQHF
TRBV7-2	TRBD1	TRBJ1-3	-	TGTGCCAGCAGCTCACAGGGGTTTGGAAACACCATATATTTT	CASSSQGFGNTIYF
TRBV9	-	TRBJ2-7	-	TGTGCCAGCACGCCGCCCCTGGCCATCGAGCAGTACTTC	CASTPPLAIEQYF
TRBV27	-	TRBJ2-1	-	TGTGCCAGCAGTTTATCGGGGGGCATAGCGTTTTTCCACAATGAGCAGTTCTTC	CASSLSGGIAFFHNEQFF
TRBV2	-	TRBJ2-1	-	TGTGCCAGCAGTTACCTAGCGTCCTACAATGAGCAGTTCTTC	CASSYLASYNEQFF
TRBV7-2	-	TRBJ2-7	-	TGTGCCAGCAGCTCAGCAGGGGTCCAGTACGAGCAGTACTTC	CASSSAGVQYEQYF
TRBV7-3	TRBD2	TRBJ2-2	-	TGTGCCAGCAGCCCAAGGACTAGCGGGGTCAGCGGGGAGCTGTTTTTT	CASSPRTSGVSGELFF
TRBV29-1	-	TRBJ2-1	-	TGCAGCGTTGGTGGGGAAAACACCCACACCGAGCGGTTCTTC	CSVGGENTHTERFF
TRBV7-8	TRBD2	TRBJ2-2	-	TGTGCCAGCAGCTTAGTCGGGAGGGGGGCCACCGGGGAGCTGTTTTTT	CASSLVGRGATGELFF
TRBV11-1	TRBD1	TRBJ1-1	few	TGTGCCAGCAGCTCTTGGACAGGCAGTGGACAGGATGAAGCTTTCTTT	CASSSWTGSGQDEAFF
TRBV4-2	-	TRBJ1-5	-	TGTGCCAGCAGCCAAGACGCGAATAGCAATCAGCCCCAGCATTTT	CASSQDANSNQPQHF
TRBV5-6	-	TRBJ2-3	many	TGTGCCAGCAGCTTGGGGCGAAGTACAGATACGCAGTATTTT	CASSLGRSTDTQYF
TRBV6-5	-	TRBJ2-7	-	TGTGCCAGCAGTTCTCAGGACGAGCAGTACTTC	CASSSQDEQYF
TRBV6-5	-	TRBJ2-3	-	TGTGCCAGCAGTTACTCGGGACGGGGAAAGACAGATACGCAGTATTTT	CASSYSGRGKTDTQYF
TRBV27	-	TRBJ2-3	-	TGTGCCAGCAGTTTACAGTGGCCCACAGATACGCAGTATTTT	CASSLQWPTDTQYF
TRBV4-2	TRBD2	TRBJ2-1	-	TGTGCCAGCAGCCGCGACGTGACTAGCGGAGCCAATGAGCAGTTCTTC	CASSRDVTSGANEQFF
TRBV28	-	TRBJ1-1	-	TGTGCCAGCAGTTTATTGGAGGGGAACACTGAAGCTTTCTTT	CASSLLEGNTEAFF
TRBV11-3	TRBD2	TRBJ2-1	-	TGTGCCAGCAAACCTAGCGGGAGCTGGAATGAGCAGTTCTTC	CASKPSGSWNEQFF
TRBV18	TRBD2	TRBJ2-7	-	TGTGCCAGCTCACGACCTGGACTAGCGCAAAACTACGAGCAGTACTTC	CASSRPGLAQNYEQYF
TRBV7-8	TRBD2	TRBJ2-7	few	TGTGCCAGCAGCTTAGTTGCGGGAGTGAACTACGAGCAGTACTTC	CASSLVAGVNYEQYF
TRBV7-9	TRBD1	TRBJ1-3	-	TGTGCCAGCAGCTCGGACAGGGAAACTGGAAACACCATATATTTT	CASSSDRETGNTIYF
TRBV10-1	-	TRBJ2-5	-	TGCGCCAGCAGTGGGGGGGTTCGGGGTAAAGGAGAGACCCAGTACTTC	CASSGGVRGKGETQYF
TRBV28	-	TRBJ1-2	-	TGTGCCAGCAGTCCGCGTTTATTGCTGGGGGGCTACACCTTC	CASSPRLLLGGYTF
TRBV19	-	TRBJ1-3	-	TGTGCCAGTAGCCGAGGGTGGGGCTCTGGAAACACCATATATTTT	CASSRGWGSGNTIYF
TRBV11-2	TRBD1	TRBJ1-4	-	TGTGCCAGCAGCAGTGGACAGGGGGTTTTTGGCGAAAAACTGTTTTTT	CASSSGQGVFGEKLFF
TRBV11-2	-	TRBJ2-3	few	TGTGCCAGCAGCTTAGACGGGAGCACAGATACGCAGTATTTT	CASSLDGSTDTQYF
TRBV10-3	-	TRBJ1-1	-	TGTGCCATCAGTCTCGGAAGTGACACTGAAGCTTTCTTT	CAISLGSDTEAFF
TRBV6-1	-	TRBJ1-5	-	TGTGCCAGCAGTGCCAGGGATTCGAATCAGCCCCAGCATTTT	CASSARDSNQPQHF
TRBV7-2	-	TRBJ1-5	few	TGTGCCAGCAGCTCACAGAGGGTCAATCAGCCCCAGCATTTT	CASSSQRVNQPQHF
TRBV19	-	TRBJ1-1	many	TGTGCCAGTAAGAGTAGCCCGGGGGGAGGGAACACTGAAGCTTTCTTT	CASKSSPGGGNTEAFF
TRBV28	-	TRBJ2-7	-	TGTGCCAGCAGACCCGCTGGGCGCTACGAGCAGTACTTC	CASRPAGRYEQYF
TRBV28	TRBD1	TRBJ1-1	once	TGTGCCAGCGACCGACAGGGCCAAACTGAAGCTTTCTTT	CASDRQGQTEAFF
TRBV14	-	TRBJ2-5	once	TGTGCCAGCAGCCAAGATTCCGGCCTCGGGAAGACCCAGTACTTC	CASSQDSGLGKTQYF
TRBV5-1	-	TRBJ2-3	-	TGCGCCAGCAGCTTTGAGTCCGGGAAAGATACGCAGTATTTT	CASSFESGKDTQYF
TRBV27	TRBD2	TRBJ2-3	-	TGTGCCAGCAGCCGTCAATTAGCGGGAGGTGGCACAGATACGCAGTATTTT	CASSRQLAGGGTDTQYF
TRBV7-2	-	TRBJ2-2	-	TGTGCGGGGGGCGGAATTCTGAACACCGGGGAGCTGTTTTTT	CAGGGILNTGELFF
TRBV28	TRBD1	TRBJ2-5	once	TGTGCCAGCAGATTTGCAGGGGGAGAGGAGACCCAGTACTTC	CASRFAGGEETQYF
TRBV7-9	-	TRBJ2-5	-	TGTGCCAGCAGCTCGGACCGGTCGGGGACCCAGTACTTC	CASSSDRSGTQYF
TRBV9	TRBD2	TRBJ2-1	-	TGTGCCAGCAGCGTAGAAGCTAGCGGGAGGGTCCAGTTCTTC	CASSVEASGRVQFF
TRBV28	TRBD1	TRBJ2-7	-	TGTGCCAGCCTCCCCGGGACAGGCTCCTACGAGCAGTACTTC	CASLPGTGSYEQYF
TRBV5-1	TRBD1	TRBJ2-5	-	TGCGCCAGCAGCTCTCTCGCGCTGGGACAGGGGGAGTCAGAGACCCAGTACTTC	CASSSLALGQGESETQYF